This TCR beta chain was identified in a study of shared clonotypes between healthy human individuals. Findings and limits, study-wide: Rarefaction revealed incomplete sorted-subset sequencing despite large depth.

About this clone: Its antigen is undetermined.

Division of CD4+ cells produced a CD45RA+ naive subset and a CD45RA-negative memory subset. Deletions cut 1 base from V and 5 bases from J, with 17 bases between. Looked up from germline, CDR1 is SEHNR and CDR2 is FQNEAQ (reference sequence). The CDR3 loop spans 17 amino acids. Profiled with immunoSEQ multiplex PCR; TCRdb holds only in-frame clones, not every one. Of roughly 2.2 million clones listed, more than 80% are singletons. The V gene is TRBV7-9, the J gene TRBJ2-2, with TRBD1 as a possible D gene (7 bases). Sample: naive CD4+ T cells from PBMCs. Subset noted: CD45RA+ positively selected. This clonotype originated in a man aged 18 to 35 in good health. Some clones in this sample may be carry-over from other donors' samples. CDR3 amino acids: CASSLVLATGRTGELFF. The CDR3 DNA reads TGTGCCAGCAGCTTAGTTCTAGCGACAGGGAGAACCGGGGAGCTGTTTTTT.